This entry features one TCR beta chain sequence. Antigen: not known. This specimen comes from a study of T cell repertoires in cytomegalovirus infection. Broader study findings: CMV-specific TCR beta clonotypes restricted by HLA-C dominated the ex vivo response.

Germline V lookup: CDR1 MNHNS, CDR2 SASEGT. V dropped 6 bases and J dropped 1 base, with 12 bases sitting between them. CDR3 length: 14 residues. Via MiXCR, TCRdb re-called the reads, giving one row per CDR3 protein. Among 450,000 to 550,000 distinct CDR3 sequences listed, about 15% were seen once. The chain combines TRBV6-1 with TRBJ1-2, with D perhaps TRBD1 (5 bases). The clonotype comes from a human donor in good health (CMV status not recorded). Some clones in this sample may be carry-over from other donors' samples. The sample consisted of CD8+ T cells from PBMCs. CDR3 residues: CASRPFQGNYGYTF. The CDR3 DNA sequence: TGTGCCAGCAGACCCTTCCAGGGTAACTATGGCTACACCTTC.